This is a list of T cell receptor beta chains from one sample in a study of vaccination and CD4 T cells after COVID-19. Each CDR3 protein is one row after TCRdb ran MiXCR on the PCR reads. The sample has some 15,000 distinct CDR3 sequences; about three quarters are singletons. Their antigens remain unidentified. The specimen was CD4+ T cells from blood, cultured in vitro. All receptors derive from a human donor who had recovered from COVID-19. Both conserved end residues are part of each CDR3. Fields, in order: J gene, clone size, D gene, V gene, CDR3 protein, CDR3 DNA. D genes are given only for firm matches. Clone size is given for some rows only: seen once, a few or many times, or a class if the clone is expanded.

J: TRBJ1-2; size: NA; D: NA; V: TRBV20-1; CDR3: CSASLIDGYTF; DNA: TGCAGTGCTAGCTTAATAGATGGCTACACCTTC
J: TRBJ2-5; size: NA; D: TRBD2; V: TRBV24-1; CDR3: CATSSDLAGAGETQYF; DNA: TGTGCCACCAGTTCAGACTTGGCGGGAGCCGGGGAGACCCAGTACTTC
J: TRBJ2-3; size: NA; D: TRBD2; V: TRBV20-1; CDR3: CSARDALAGETDTQYF; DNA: TGCAGTGCTAGAGACGCTCTAGCGGGAGAGACAGATACGCAGTATTTT
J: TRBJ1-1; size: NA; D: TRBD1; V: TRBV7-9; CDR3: CASSTGRGTEAFF; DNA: TGTGCCAGCTCGACAGGGCGAGGCACTGAAGCTTTCTTT
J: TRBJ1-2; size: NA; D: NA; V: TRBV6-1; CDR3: CASSAYGYTF; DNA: TGTGCCAGCAGTGCCTATGGCTACACCTTC
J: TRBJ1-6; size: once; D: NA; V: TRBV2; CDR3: CASSEQGYNNSPLHF; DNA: TGTGCCAGCAGTGAACAGGGGTACAATAATTCACCCCTCCACTTT
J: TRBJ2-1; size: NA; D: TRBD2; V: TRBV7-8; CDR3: CASSFLAGVGNEQFF; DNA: TGTGCCAGCAGCTTCCTAGCGGGAGTTGGGAATGAGCAGTTCTTC
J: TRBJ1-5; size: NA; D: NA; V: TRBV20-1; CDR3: CSAWTPDGRGPQHF; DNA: TGCAGTGCTTGGACCCCGGACGGTAGGGGGCCCCAGCATTTT
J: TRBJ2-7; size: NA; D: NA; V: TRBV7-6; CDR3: CASSQQVDPRYEQYF; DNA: TGTGCCAGCAGCCAACAGGTAGACCCACGTTACGAGCAGTACTTC
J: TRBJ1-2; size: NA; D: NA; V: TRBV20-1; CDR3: CSDRRPTGYTF; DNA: TGCAGTGACAGGCGGCCGACGGGCTACACCTTC
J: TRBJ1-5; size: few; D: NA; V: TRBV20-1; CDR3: CSARDQGGESNQPQHF; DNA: TGCAGTGCTAGAGATCAAGGGGGGGAGAGCAATCAGCCCCAGCATTTT
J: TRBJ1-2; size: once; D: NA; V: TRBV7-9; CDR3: CASSLTGSYGYTF; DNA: TGTGCCAGCAGCTTAACCGGGAGTTATGGCTACACCTTC
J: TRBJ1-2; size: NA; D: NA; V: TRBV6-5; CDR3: CASSYSGLVRVGYTF; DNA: TGTGCCAGCAGTTACTCCGGACTTGTAAGGGTTGGATACACCTTC
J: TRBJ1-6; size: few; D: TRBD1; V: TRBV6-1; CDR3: CASSDGTGIRNSPLHF; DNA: TGTGCCAGCAGTGATGGGACAGGGATAAGGAATTCACCCCTCCACTTT
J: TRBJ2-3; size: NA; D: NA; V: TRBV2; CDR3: CASSVPHKGPTDTQYF; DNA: TGTGCCAGCAGTGTCCCCCACAAAGGGCCCACAGATACGCAGTATTTT
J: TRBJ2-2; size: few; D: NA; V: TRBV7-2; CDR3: CASSLSLGVWGELFF; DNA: TGTGCCAGCAGCTTATCCTTGGGTGTTTGGGGGGAGCTGTTTTTT
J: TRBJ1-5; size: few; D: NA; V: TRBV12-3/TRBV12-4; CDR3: CASSLSGGGVSNQPQHF; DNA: TGTGCCAGCAGTTTAAGTGGAGGGGGAGTTAGCAATCAGCCCCAGCATTTT
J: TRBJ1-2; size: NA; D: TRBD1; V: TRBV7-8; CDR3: CASSLRQGDAHGYTF; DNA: TGTGCCAGCAGCCTAAGACAGGGGGATGCACATGGCTACACCTTC
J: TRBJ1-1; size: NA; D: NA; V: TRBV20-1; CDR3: CSARDGGGTMNTEAFF; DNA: TGCAGTGCTAGAGATGGGGGAGGGACCATGAACACTGAAGCTTTCTTT
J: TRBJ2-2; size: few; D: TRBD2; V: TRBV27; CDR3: CASSWGSGAGAGELFF; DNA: TGTGCCAGCAGTTGGGGTAGCGGGGCCGGGGCCGGGGAGCTGTTTTTT
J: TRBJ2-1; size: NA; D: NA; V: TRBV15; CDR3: CATSYPSNEQFF; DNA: TGTGCCACCAGCTATCCTAGCAATGAGCAGTTCTTC
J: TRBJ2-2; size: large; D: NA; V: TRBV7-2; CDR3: CASSPYAGELFF; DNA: TGTGCCAGCAGCCCCTACGCCGGGGAGCTGTTTTTT
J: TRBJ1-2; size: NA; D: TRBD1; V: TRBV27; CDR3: CASSLTRDRVSGYTF; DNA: TGTGCCAGCAGTCTGACCCGGGACAGGGTTTCTGGCTACACCTTC
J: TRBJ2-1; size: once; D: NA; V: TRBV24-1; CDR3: CATSHPGENHNEQFF; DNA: TGTGCCACCAGTCATCCCGGCGAAAATCACAATGAGCAGTTCTTC
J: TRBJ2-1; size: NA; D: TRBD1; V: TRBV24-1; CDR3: CATSDWFDLRGGMSYNEQFF; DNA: TGTGCCACCAGTGACTGGTTTGACCTTCGAGGGGGCATGTCCTACAATGAGCAGTTCTTC
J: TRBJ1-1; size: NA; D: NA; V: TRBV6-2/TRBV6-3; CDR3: CASSYPTDNTEAFF; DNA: TGTGCCAGCAGTTACCCGACGGATAACACTGAAGCTTTCTTT
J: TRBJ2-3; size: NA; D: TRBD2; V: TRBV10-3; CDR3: CAINAGVGPDTQYF; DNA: TGTGCCATCAACGCGGGAGTAGGCCCAGATACGCAGTATTTT
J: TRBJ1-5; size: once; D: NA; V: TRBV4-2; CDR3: CASSQDGGEVYSNQPQHF; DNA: TGTGCCAGCAGCCAAGACGGGGGGGAGGTTTATAGCAATCAGCCCCAGCATTTT
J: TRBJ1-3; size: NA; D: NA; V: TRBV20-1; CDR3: CSARDRGAGNTIYF; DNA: TGCAGTGCTAGAGATCGGGGGGCTGGAAACACCATATATTTT
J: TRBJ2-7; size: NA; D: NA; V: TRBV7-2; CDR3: CASSSTPSPNREQYF; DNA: TGTGCCAGCAGCTCCACACCATCCCCTAATCGGGAGCAGTACTTC
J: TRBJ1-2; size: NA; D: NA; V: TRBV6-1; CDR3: CASSKEGRRGYTF; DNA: TGTGCCAGCAGTAAGGAGGGGCGGCGTGGCTACACCTTC
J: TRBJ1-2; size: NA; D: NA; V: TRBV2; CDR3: CASSGSGYGYTF; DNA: TGTGCCAGCAGTGGATCGGGCTATGGCTACACCTTC
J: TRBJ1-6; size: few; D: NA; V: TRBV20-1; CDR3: CSARGGTQGSPLHF; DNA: TGCAGTGCTAGAGGTGGGACACAAGGATCACCCCTCCACTTT
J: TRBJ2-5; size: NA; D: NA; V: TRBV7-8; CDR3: CASSLRAGTYQETQYF; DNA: TGTGCCAGCAGCTTACGGGCGGGCACGTACCAAGAGACCCAGTACTTC
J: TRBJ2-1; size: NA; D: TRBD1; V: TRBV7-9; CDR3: CASSLSRQGITDEQFF; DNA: TGTGCCAGCAGCCTAAGCCGACAGGGCATTACCGATGAGCAGTTCTTC
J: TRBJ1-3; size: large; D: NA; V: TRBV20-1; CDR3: CSASLSSGNTIYF; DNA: TGCAGTGCTAGTTTGTCCTCTGGAAACACCATATATTTT
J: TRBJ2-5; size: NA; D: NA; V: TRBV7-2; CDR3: CASSSLWAETQYF; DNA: TGTGCCAGCAGCTCCCTTTGGGCAGAGACCCAGTACTTC
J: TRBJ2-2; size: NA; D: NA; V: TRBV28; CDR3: CASSPFGSGTGELFF; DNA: TGTGCCAGCAGCCCCTTTGGTAGCGGCACCGGGGAGCTGTTTTTT
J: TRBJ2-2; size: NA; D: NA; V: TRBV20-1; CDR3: CSARAQIRKGPNTGELFF; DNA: TGCAGTGCTAGAGCCCAAATACGTAAGGGCCCGAACACCGGGGAGCTGTTTTTT
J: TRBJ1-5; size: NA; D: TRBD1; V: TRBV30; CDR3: CAGGQGKNQPQHF; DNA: TGTGCCGGTGGACAGGGAAAAAATCAGCCCCAGCATTTT
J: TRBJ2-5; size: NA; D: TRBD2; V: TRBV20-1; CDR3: CSASPGGSFAETQYF; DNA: TGCAGTGCTAGTCCGGGCGGGAGTTTCGCGGAGACCCAGTACTTC
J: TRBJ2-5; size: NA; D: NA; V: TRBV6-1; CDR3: CASAPRQSETQYF; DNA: TGTGCCAGCGCACCCCGACAGTCAGAGACCCAGTACTTC
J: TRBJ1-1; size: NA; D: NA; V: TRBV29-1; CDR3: CSVVGPPAGEAFF; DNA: TGCAGCGTTGTAGGGCCCCCGGCCGGTGAAGCTTTCTTT
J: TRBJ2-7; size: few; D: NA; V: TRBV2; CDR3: CASSYTAYEQYF; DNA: TGTGCCAGCAGTTACACGGCCTACGAGCAGTACTTC
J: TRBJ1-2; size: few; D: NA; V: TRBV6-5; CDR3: CASSYSTGGYTF; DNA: TGTGCCAGCAGTTACTCGACGGGTGGCTACACCTTC
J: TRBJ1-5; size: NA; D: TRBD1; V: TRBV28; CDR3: CASSGGTVYSNQPQHF; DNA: TGTGCCAGCAGTGGAGGGACAGTTTATAGCAATCAGCCCCAGCATTTT
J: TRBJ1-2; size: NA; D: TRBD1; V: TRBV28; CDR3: CASSPPGTVAAANYGYTF; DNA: TGTGCCAGCAGTCCTCCCGGGACAGTTGCCGCGGCTAACTATGGCTACACCTTC
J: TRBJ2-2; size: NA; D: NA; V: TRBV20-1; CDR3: CSASALRTVYTGELFF; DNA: TGCAGTGCTTCGGCTCTTCGGACAGTCTACACCGGGGAGCTGTTTTTT
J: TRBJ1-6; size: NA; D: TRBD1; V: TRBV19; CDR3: CASSRTGEAYNSPLHF; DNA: TGTGCCAGTAGCCGGACAGGGGAAGCCTATAATTCACCCCTCCACTTT
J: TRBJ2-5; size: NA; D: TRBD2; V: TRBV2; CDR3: CASSFGTSQTQYF; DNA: TGTGCCAGCAGTTTCGGGACTAGCCAGACCCAGTACTTC